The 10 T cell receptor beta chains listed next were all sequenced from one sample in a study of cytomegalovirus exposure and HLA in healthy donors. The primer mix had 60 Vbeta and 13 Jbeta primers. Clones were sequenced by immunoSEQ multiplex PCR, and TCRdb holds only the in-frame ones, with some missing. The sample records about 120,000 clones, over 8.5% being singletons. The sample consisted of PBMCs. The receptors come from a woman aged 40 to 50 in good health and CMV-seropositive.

The CDR3 sequence: CASSLSGTSQYF. CDR3 sequence (DNA): TGTGCCAGCAGCCTATCCGGGACTAGCCAGTATTTT. V and J are TRBV6-5 and TRBJ2-3; TRBD2 aligns across 9 bases. This CDR3 has 12 amino acids. Per the germline V gene, CDR1 is MNHEY and CDR2 is SVGAGI. V lost 6 bases, J lost 12 bases, and 7 bases stayed unmatched.

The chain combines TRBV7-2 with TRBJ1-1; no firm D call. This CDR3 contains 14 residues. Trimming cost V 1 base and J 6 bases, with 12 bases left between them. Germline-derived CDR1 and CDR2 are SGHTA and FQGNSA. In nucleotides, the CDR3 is TGTGCCAGCAGCTTAGAGACGTACCGGGCTGAAGCTTTCTTT. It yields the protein CASSLETYRAEAFF.

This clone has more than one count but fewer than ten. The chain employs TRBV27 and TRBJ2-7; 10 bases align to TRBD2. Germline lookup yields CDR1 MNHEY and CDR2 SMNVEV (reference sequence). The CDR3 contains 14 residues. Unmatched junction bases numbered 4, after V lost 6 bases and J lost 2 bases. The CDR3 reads CASRLAGRAYEQYF. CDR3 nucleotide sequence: TGTGCCAGCAGACTAGCGGGGAGAGCCTACGAGCAGTACTTC.

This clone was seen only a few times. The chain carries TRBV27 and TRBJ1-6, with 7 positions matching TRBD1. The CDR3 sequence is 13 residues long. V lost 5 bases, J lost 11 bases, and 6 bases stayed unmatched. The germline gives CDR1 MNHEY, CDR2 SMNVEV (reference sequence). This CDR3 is CASSPRDSTPLHF. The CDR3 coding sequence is TGTGCCAGCAGTCCACGGGACAGCACACCCCTCCACTTT.

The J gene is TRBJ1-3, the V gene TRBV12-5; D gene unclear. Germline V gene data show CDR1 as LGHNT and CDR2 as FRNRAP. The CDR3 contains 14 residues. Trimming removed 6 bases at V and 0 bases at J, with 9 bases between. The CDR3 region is CASGDGSSGNTIYF. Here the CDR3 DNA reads TGTGCTAGTGGCGACGGGTCCTCTGGAAACACCATATATTTT. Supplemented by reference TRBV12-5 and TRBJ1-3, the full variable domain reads DARVTQTPRHKVTEMGQEVTMRCQPILGHNTVFWYRQTMMQGLELLAYFRNRAPLDDSGMPKDRFSAEMPDATLATLKIQPSEPRDSAVYFCASGDGSSGNTIYFGEGSWLTVV.

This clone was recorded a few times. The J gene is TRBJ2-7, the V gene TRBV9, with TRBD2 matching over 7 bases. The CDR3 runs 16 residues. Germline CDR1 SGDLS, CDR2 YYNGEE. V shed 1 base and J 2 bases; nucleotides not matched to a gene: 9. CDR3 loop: CASSVTYGDYPYEQYF. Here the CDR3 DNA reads TGTGCCAGCAGCGTAACTTACGGGGACTACCCCTACGAGCAGTACTTC.

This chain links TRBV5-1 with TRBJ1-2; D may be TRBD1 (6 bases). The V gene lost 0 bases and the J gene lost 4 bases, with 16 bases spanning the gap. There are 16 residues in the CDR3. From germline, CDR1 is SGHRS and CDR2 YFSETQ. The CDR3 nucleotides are TGCGCCAGCAGCTTGGTCCCTGCAGGGGCGGCCTATGGCTACACCTTC. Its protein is CASSLVPAGAAYGYTF. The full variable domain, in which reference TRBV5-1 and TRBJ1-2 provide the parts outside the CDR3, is KAGVTQTPRYLIKTRGQQVTLSCSPISGHRSVSWYQQTPGQGLQFLFEYFSETQRNKGNFPGRFSGRQFSNSRSEMNVSTLELGDSALYLCASSLVPAGAAYGYTFGSGTRLTVV.

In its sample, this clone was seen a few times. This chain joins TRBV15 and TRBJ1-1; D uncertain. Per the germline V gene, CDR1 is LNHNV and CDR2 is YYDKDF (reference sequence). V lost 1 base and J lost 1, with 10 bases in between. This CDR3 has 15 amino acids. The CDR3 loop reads CATSRGAGRNTEAFF. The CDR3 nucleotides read TGTGCCACCAGCAGAGGGGCTGGGCGGAACACTGAAGCTTTCTTT. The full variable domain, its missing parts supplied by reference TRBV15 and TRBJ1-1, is DAMVIQNPRYQVTQFGKPVTLSCSQTLNHNVMYWYQQKSSQAPKLLFHYYDKDFNNEADTPDNFQSRRPNTSFCFLDIRSPGLGDTAMYLCATSRGAGRNTEAFFGQGTRLTVV.

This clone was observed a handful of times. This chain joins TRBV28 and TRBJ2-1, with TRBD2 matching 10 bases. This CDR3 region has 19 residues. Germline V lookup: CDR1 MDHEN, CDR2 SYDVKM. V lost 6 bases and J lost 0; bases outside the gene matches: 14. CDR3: CASSLSSSGGPSSYNEQFF. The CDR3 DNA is TGTGCCAGCAGCCTTTCATCTAGCGGGGGCCCCAGCTCCTACAATGAGCAGTTCTTC.

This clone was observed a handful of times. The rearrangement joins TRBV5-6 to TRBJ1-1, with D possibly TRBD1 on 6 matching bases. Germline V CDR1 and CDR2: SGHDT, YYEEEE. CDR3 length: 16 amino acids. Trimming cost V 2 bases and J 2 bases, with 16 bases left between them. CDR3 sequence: CASSFLFSGVNTEAFF. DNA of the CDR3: TGTGCCAGCAGCTTCTTATTCTCAGGGGTTAACACTGAAGCTTTCTTT. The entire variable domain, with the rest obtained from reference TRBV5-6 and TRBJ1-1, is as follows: DAGVTQSPTHLIKTRGQQVTLRCSPKSGHDTVSWYQQALGQGPQFIFQYYEEEERQRGNFPDRFSGHQFPNYSSELNVNALLLGDSALYLCASSFLFSGVNTEAFFGQGTRLTVV.